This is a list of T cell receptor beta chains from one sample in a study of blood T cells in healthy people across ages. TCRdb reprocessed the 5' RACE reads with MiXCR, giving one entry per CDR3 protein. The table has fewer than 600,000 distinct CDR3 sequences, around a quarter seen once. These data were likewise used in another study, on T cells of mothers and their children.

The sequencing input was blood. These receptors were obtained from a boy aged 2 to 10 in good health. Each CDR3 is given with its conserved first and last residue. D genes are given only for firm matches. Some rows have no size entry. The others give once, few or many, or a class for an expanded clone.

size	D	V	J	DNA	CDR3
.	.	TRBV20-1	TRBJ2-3	TGCAGTGTCCGTGCCAACGCCCGATCCACAGATACGCAGTATTTT	CSVRANARSTDTQYF
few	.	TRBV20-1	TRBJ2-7	TGCAGTGCTAGGCGGGGCGCGTACGAGCAGTACTTC	CSARRGAYEQYF
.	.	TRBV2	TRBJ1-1	TGTGCCAGCAGAGAAACAGCTACCAAAGCTTTCTTT	CASRETATKAFF
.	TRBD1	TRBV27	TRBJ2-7	TGTGCCAGCAACCCAGGGGGCGCGAGCTCCTACGAGCAGTACTTC	CASNPGGASSYEQYF
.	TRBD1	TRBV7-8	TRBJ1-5	TGTGCCAGCAGGCCCCAGGGGGGGCTCAATCAGCCCCAGCATTTT	CASRPQGGLNQPQHF
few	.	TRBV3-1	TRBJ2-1	TGTGCCAGCAGCCCTCCTCCTCCCGACGGCGACGGGGGCTACTACAATGAGCAGTTCTTC	CASSPPPPDGDGGYYNEQFF
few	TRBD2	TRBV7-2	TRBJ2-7	TGTGCCAGCAGCGCGGGACTAGCGGACTCCTACGAGCAGTACTTC	CASSAGLADSYEQYF
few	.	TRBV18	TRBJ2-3	TGTGCCAGCTCACCCCCGCAGTCCTTGGATACGCAGTATTTT	CASSPPQSLDTQYF
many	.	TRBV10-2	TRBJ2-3	TGCGCCAGCGAGGGATGGAGCACAGATACGCAGTATTTT	CASEGWSTDTQYF
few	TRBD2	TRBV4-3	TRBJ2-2	TGCGCCAGCAGCCAGGGCGGGAGGGCTTACACCGGGGAGCTGTTTTTT	CASSQGGRAYTGELFF
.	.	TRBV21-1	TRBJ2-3	TGTGCCGGTTACAGCCTTTCCACAGATACGCAGTATTTT	CAGYSLSTDTQYF
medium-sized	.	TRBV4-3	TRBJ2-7	TGCGCCAGCAGCCAAGGGGCAGGATTGATGGACGAGCAGTACTTC	CASSQGAGLMDEQYF
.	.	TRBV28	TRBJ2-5	TGTGCCAGCAGTCGAATAGCCCCCCAAGAGACCCAGTACTTC	CASSRIAPQETQYF
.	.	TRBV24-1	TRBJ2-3	TGTGCCACCAGTGATCCCAGGACTAGCACAGATACGCAGTATTTT	CATSDPRTSTDTQYF
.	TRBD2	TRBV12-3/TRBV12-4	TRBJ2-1	TGTGCCAGCAGTTTTCTAGCGGGAGTCGGGTCCTACAATGAGCAGTTCTTC	CASSFLAGVGSYNEQFF
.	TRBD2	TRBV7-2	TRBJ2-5	TGTGCCAGCAGCGGCCGACTAGCCCGTGAGACCCAGTACTTC	CASSGRLARETQYF
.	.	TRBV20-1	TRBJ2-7	TGCAGTGCTAGAGCCCCTGCGGGCGCAAGCTCCCACGAGCAGTACTTC	CSARAPAGASSHEQYF
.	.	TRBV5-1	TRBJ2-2	TGCGCCAGCAGCTTGGACGGGAGGAACACCGGGGAGCTGTTTTTT	CASSLDGRNTGELFF
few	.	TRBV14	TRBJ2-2	TGTGCCAGCAGCATACGACGGGACTCCACCGGGGAGCTGTTTTTT	CASSIRRDSTGELFF
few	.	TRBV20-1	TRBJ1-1	TGCAGTGCCAAACCAGGGTCCACTGAAGCTTTCTTT	CSAKPGSTEAFF
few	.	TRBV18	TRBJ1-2	TGTGCCAGCTCACCACCGGACACCACTTTCTATGGCTACACCTTC	CASSPPDTTFYGYTF
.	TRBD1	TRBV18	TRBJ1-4	TGTGTCAGCTCACCCGACAGGGTTGAGGAAAAACTGTTTTTT	CVSSPDRVEEKLFF
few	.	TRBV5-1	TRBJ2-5	TGCGCCAGCAACCCGGGGAGGATAGGGGAGACCCAGTACTTC	CASNPGRIGETQYF
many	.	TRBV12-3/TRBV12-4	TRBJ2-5	TGTGCCAGCAGTATGGACTGGGAGGATGGGACCCAGTACTTC	CASSMDWEDGTQYF
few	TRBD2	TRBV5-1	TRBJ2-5	TGCGCCAGCAGCTTGGGCTTCGGGGGGAGAGAGACCCAGTACTTC	CASSLGFGGRETQYF
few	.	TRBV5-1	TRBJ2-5	TGCGCCAGCAGCTTGTCAGGACAGATACAAGAGACCCAGTACTTC	CASSLSGQIQETQYF
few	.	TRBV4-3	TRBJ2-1	TGCGCCAGCAGCTCGTTTATCGGGCCTCCCGGCAATGAGCAGTTCTTC	CASSSFIGPPGNEQFF
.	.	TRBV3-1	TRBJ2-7	TGTGCCAGCAGCCAAGATTACCCCGGCCTCTACGAGCAGTACTTC	CASSQDYPGLYEQYF
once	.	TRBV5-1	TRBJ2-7	TGCGCCAGCAGCTTGCCGGACCGGGACTTCACCTACGAGCAGTACTTC	CASSLPDRDFTYEQYF
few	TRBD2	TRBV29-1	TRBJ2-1	TGCAGCGTTACTAGCGGGGCAGGCAATGAGCAGTTCTTC	CSVTSGAGNEQFF
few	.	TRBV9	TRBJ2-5	TGTGCCAGCAGCGTAGAAAGGGGGACCCAGTACTTC	CASSVERGTQYF
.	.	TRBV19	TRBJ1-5	TGTGCCAGTAGTATGCTCCCGGTTAGCAATCAGCCCCAGCATTTT	CASSMLPVSNQPQHF